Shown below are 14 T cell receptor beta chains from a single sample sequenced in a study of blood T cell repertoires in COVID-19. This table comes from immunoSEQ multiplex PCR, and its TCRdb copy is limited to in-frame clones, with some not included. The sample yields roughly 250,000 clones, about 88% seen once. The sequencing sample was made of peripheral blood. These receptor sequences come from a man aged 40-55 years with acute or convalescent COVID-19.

Here the CDR3 DNA reads TGTGCCAGCAGCTCGGGGGGCAGGGACACTGAAGCTTTCTTT. Protein: CASSSGGRDTEAFF. The chain employs TRBV5-6 and TRBJ1-1; D perhaps matches TRBD1 (6 bases). Trimming took 3 bases from V and 3 from J, leaving 12 bases between them. CDR1 and CDR2 from the germline V gene are SGHDT and YYEEEE. The CDR3 has 14 amino acids.

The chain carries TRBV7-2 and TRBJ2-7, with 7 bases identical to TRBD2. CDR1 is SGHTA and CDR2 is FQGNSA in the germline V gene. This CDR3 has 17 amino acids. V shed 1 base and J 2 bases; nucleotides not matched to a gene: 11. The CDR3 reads CASSLGVLADQTYEQYF. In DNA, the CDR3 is TGTGCCAGCAGCTTAGGAGTTCTAGCGGACCAAACCTACGAGCAGTACTTC.

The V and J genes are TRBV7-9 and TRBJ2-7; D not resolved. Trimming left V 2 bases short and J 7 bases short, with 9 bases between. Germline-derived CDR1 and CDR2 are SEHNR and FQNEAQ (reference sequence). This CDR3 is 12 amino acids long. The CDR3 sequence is CASSLNRGEQYF. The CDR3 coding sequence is TGTGCCAGCAGCTTAAATCGAGGAGAGCAGTACTTC. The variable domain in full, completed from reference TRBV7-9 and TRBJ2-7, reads DTGVSQNPRHKITKRGQNVTFRCDPISEHNRLYWYRQTLGQGPEFLTYFQNEAQLEKSRLLSDRFSAERPKGSFSTLEIQRTEQGDSAMYLCASSLNRGEQYFGPGTRLTVT.

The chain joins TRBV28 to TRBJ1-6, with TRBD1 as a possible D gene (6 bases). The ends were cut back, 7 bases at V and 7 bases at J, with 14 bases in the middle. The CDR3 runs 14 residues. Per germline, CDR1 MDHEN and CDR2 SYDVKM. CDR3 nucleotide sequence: TGTGCCAGCAATGGACAGCTTAAAAATTCACCCCTCCACTTT. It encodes CASNGQLKNSPLHF.

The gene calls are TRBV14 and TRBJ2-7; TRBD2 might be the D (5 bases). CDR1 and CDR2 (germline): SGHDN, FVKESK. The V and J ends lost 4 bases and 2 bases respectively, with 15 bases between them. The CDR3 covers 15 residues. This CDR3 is CASSPFGATTYEQYF. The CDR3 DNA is TGTGCCAGCAGCCCCTTCGGAGCGACTACCTACGAGCAGTACTTC. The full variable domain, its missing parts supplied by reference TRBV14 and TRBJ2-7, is EAGVTQFPSHSVIEKGQTVTLRCDPISGHDNLYWYRRVMGKEIKFLLHFVKESKQDESGMPNNRFLAERTGGTYSTLKVQPAELEDSGVYFCASSPFGATTYEQYFGPGTRLTVT.

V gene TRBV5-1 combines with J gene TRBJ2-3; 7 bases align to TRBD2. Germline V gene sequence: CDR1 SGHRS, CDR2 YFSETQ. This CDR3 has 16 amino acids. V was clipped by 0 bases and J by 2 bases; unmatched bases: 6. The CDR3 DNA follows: TGCGCCAGCAGCTTGGCCCAGAGCGGGACCACAGATACGCAGTATTTT. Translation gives CASSLAQSGTTDTQYF.

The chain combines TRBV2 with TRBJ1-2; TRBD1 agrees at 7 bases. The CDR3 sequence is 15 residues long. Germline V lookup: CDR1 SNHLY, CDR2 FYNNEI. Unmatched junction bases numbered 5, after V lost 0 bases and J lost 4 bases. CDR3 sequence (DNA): TGTGCCAGCAGTGAAGCACGACAGGGAATCTATGGCTACACCTTC. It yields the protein CASSEARQGIYGYTF.

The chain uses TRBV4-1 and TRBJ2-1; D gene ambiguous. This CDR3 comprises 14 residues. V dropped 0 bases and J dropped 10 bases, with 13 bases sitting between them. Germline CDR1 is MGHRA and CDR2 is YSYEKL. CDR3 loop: CASSQDRVGREQFF. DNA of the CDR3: TGCGCCAGCAGCCAAGATCGGGTCGGTCGGGAGCAGTTCTTC.

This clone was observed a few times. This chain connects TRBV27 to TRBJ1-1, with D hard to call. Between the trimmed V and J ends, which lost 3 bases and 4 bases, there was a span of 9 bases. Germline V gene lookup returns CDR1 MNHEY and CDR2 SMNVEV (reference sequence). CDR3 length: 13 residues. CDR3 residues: CASSFGSGTEAFF. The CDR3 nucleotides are TGTGCCAGCAGTTTTGGGTCAGGCACTGAAGCTTTCTTT.

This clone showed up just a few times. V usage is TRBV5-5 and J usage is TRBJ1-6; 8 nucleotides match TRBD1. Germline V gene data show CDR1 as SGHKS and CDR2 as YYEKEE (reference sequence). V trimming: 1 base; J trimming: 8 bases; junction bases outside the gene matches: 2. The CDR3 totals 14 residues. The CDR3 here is CASSLTGGDSPLHF. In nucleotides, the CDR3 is TGTGCCAGCAGCTTGACAGGGGGTGATTCACCCCTCCACTTT.

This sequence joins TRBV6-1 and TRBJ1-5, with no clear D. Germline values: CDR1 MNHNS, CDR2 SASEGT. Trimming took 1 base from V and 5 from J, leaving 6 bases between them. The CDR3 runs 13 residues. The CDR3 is CASSEVNYQPQHF. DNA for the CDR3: TGTGCCAGCAGTGAAGTAAACTATCAGCCCCAGCATTTT.

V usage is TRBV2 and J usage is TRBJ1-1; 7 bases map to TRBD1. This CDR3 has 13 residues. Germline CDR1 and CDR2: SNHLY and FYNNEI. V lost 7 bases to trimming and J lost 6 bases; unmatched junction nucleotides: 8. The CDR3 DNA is TGTGCCAGCACAAGACAGGGTATCGCTGAAGCTTTCTTT. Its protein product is CASTRQGIAEAFF. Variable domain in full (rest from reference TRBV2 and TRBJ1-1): EPEVTQTPSHQVTQMGQEVILRCVPISNHLYFYWYRQILGQKVEFLVSFYNNEISEKSEIFDDQFSVERPDGSNFTLKIRSTKLEDSAMYFCASTRQGIAEAFFGQGTRLTVV.

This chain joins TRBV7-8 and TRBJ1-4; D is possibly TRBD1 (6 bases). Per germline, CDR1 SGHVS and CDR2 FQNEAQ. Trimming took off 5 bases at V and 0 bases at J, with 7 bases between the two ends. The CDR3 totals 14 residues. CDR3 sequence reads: CASSRTATNEKLFF. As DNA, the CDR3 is TGTGCCAGCAGCAGGACAGCAACTAATGAAAAACTGTTTTTT.

The CDR3 coding sequence is TGTGCCAGTAGTATAGATATCAGGGGAAGAGGTGGCTACACCTTC. This sequence encodes CASSIDIRGRGGYTF. The chain couples TRBV19 to TRBJ1-2; D perhaps matches TRBD1 (6 bases). The CDR3 contains 15 residues. V was shortened by 0 bases and J by 7 bases, with 15 bases between the two germline ends. From germline, CDR1 is LNHDA and CDR2 SQIVND (reference sequence).